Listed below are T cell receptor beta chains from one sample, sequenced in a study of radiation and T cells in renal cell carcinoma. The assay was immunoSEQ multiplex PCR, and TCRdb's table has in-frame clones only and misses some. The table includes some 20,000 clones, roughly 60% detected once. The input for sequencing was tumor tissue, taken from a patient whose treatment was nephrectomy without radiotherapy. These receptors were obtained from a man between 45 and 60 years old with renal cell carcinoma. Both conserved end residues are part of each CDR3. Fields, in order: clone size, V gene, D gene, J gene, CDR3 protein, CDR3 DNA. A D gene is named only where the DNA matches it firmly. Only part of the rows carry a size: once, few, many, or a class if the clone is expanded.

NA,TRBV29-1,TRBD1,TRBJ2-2,CSVRTGTGELFF,TGCAGCGTTCGGACAGGGACCGGGGAGCTGTTTTTT
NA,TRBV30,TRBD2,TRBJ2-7,CAWGDRGGPYEQYF,TGTGCCTGGGGGGACCGGGGGGGCCCCTACGAGCAGTACTTC
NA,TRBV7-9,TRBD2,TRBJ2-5,CASSGRGGRERPYF,TGTGCCAGCAGCGGCCGGGGGGGCAGAGAACGTCCGTACTTC
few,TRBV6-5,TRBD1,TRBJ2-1,CASRLGTGPHNEQFF,TGTGCCAGCAGACTGGGGACAGGGCCCCACAATGAGCAGTTCTTC
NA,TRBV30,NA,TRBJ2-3,CAWSSDTDTQYF,TGTGCCTGGAGCTCAGACACAGATACGCAGTATTTT
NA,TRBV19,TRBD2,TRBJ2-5,CASSVSLRGGPLVETQYF,TGTGCCAGTAGTGTCTCTCTGCGGGGAGGGCCTCTGGTAGAGACCCAGTACTTC
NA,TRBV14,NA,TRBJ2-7,CASTPSGSVSYEQYF,TGTGCCAGCACCCCGAGCGGGTCAGTAAGCTACGAGCAGTACTTC
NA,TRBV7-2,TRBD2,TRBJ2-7,CASQVGGESYEQYF,TGTGCCAGTCAGGTCGGGGGGGAATCGTACGAGCAGTACTTC
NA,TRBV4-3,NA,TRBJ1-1,CASSQDFHTEAFF,TGCGCCAGCAGCCAAGATTTCCACACTGAAGCTTTCTTT
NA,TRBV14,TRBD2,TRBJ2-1,CASSQDSGLTSSEQFF,TGTGCCAGCAGCCAAGATTCGGGACTAACAAGCAGTGAGCAGTTCTTC
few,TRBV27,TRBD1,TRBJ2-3,CASTGQGADTQYF,TGTGCCAGCACTGGACAGGGAGCAGATACGCAGTATTTT
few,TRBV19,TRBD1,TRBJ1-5,CASSRGQGNQPQHF,TGTGCCAGTAGTCGGGGACAGGGCAATCAGCCCCAGCATTTT
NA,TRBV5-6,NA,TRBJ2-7,CASSGRDRTSYEQYF,TGTGCCAGCAGCGGGAGGGACAGGACGTCCTACGAGCAGTACTTC
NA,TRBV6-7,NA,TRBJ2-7,CASSYGGPGYEQYF,TGTGCCAGCAGTTACGGGGGGCCGGGCTACGAGCAGTACTTC
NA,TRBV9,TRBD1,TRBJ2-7,CASSVGDRGSYEQYF,TGTGCCAGCAGCGTAGGGGACAGGGGGTCTTACGAGCAGTACTTC
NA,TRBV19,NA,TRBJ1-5,CASSMSQGSNQPQHF,TGTGCCAGTAGTATGAGTCAGGGGAGCAATCAGCCCCAGCATTTT
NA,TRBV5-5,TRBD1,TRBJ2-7,CASSFGTGGTYEQYF,TGTGCCAGCAGCTTCGGGACAGGGGGGACCTACGAGCAGTACTTC
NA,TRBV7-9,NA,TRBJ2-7,CASSLVSTGREQYF,TGTGCCAGCAGCTTAGTCTCGACAGGAAGAGAGCAGTACTTC
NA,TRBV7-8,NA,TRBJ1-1,CASSLLGDTVNTEAFF,TGTGCCAGCAGCTTGCTAGGGGACACCGTGAATACTGAAGCTTTCTTT
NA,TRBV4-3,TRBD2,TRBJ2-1,CASSQASSSGRGDEQFF,TGCGCCAGCAGCCAAGCGTCTTCTAGCGGGCGGGGCGATGAGCAGTTCTTC
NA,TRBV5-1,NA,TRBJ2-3,CASSLAGSGVTDTQYF,TGCGCCAGCAGCTTGGCCGGGTCAGGGGTCACAGATACGCAGTATTTT
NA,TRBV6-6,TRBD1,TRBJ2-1,CASSEGQGAYNEQFF,TGTGCCAGCAGTGAGGGACAGGGGGCCTACAATGAGCAGTTCTTC
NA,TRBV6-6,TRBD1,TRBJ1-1,CASRQTGTNTEAFF,TGTGCCAGCAGGCAGACAGGGACGAACACTGAAGCTTTCTTT
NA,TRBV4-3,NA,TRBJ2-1,CASSQGGGLPDEQFF,TGCGCCAGCAGCCAAGGAGGGGGGCTTCCGGATGAGCAGTTCTTC
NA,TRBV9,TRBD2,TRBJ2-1,CASSVGGNYNEQFF,TGTGCCAGCAGCGTGGGGGGGAACTACAATGAGCAGTTCTTC
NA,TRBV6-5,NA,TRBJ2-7,CASSSLSGGQYF,TGTGCCAGCAGTTCCCTTAGCGGAGGGCAGTACTTC
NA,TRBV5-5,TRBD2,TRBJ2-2,CASSLWRETGELFF,TGTGCCAGCAGCTTATGGCGGGAGACCGGGGAGCTGTTTTTT
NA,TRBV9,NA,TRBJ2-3,CASSAQPGGVTDTQYF,TGTGCCAGCAGCGCCCAGCCCGGGGGCGTGACAGATACGCAGTATTTT
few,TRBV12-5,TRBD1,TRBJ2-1,CASGRTGGNRNEQFF,TGTGCTAGTGGCAGAACAGGGGGCAATCGCAATGAGCAGTTCTTC
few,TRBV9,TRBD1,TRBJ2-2,CASSADRVAGELFF,TGTGCCAGCAGCGCGGACAGGGTAGCCGGGGAGCTGTTTTTT
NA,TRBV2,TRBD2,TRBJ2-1,CASGGTSGIDEQFF,TGTGCCAGTGGAGGGACTAGCGGGATCGATGAGCAGTTCTTC
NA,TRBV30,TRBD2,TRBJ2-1,CACSSGRRNEQFF,TGTGCCTGTTCTAGCGGGAGGAGGAATGAGCAGTTCTTC
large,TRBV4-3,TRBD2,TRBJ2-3,CASSPARPSGYTQYF,TGCGCCAGCAGCCCCGCCCGGCCTAGCGGGTATACGCAGTATTTT
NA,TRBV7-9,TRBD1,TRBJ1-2,CASSSTGQGGYGYTF,TGTGCCAGCAGCTCGACGGGACAGGGTGGTTACGGCTACACCTTC
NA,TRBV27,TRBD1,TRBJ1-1,CASSRQGANTEAFF,TGTGCCAGCAGTCGACAGGGGGCCAACACTGAAGCTTTCTTT
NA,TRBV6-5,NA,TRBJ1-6,CASNARADQSPLHF,TGTGCCAGCAACGCTCGGGCCGATCAATCACCCCTCCACTTT
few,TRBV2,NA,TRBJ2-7,CASRLGQIYEQYF,TGTGCCAGCCGTCTAGGACAGATCTACGAGCAGTACTTC
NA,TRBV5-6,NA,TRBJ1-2,CASSLNRAWGYTF,TGTGCCAGCAGCCTAAATAGGGCCTGGGGCTACACCTTC
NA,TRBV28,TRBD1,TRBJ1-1,CATRGGDRVTEAFF,TGTGCCACTCGGGGGGGGGACAGGGTTACTGAAGCTTTCTTT
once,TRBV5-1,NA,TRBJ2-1,CASSLDSYNEQFF,TGCGCCAGCAGCTTGGACTCCTACAATGAGCAGTTCTTC
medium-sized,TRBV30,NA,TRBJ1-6,CAWSFGGADSPLHF,TGTGCCTGGAGTTTCGGGGGCGCGGATTCACCCCTCCACTTT